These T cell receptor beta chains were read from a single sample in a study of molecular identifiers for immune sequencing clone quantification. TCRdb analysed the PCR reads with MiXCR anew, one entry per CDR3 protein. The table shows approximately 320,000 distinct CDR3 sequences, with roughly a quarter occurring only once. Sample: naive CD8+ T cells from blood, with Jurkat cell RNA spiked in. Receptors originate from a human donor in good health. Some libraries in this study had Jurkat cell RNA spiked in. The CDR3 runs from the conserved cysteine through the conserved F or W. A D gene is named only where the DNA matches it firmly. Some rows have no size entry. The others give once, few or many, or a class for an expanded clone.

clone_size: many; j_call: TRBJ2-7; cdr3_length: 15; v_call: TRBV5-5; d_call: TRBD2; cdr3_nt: TGTGCCAGCAGCTTGGCCTGGGAGGGCTTGTACGAGCAGTACTTC; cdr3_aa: CASSLAWEGLYEQYF
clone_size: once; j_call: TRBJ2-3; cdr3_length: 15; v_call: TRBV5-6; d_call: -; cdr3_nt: TGTGCCGGCAGCTTGGTAAGAGCCGCCGAAGATACGCAGTATTTT; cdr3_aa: CAGSLVRAAEDTQYF
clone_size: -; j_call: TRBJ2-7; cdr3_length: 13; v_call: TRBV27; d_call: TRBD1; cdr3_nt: TGTGCCAGCAGTGGGGCGGACAGGGGCGAGCAGTACTTC; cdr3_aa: CASSGADRGEQYF
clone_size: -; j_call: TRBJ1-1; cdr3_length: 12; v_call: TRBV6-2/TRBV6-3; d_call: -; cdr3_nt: TGTGCCAGCAGTTACACCGGTACTGAAACTTTCTTT; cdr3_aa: CASSYTGTETFF
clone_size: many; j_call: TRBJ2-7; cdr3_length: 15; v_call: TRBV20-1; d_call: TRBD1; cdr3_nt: TGCAGTGCTCGTTGGGACAGGGGACGGAACTACGAGCAGTACTTC; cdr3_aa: CSARWDRGRNYEQYF
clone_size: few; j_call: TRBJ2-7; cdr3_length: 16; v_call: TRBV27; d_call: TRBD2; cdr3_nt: TGTGCCAGCAGTTTATCCGGCGGGAGTACCCCGGGGGAGCAGTACTTC; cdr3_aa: CASSLSGGSTPGEQYF
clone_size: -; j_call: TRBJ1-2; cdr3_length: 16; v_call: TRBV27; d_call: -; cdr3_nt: TGTGCCAGCAGTTTACTAGGTACAGCACGAGGCTATGGCTACACCTTC; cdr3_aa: CASSLLGTARGYGYTF
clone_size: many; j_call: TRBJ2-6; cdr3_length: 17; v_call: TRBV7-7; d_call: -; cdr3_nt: TGTGCTAGCAGCTTAGGGGACACGGCCTCTGGGGCCAACGTCCTGACTTTC; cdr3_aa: CASSLGDTASGANVLTF
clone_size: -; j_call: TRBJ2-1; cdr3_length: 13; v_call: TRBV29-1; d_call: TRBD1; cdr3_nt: TGCAGCGCGGGGACAGGGTTCCACAATGAGCAGTTCTTC; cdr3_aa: CSAGTGFHNEQFF
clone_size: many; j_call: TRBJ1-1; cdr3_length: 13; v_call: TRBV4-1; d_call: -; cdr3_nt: TGCGCCAGCAGCCCCCGGGCGGGCACTGAAGCTTTCTTT; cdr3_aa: CASSPRAGTEAFF
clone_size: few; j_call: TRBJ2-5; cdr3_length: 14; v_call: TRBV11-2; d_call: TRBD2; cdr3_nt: TGTGCCAGCCAGCAGCCTAGCGGACAAGAGACCCAGTACTTC; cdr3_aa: CASQQPSGQETQYF
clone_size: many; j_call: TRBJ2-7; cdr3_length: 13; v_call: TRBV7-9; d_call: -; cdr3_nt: TGTGCCAGCAGCGATGGACACGGGGGCGAGCAGTACTTC; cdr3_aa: CASSDGHGGEQYF
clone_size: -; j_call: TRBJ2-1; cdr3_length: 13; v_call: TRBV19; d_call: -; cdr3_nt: TGTGCCAGTGGCTGGGACTCCTACAATGAGCAGTTCTTC; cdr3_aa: CASGWDSYNEQFF
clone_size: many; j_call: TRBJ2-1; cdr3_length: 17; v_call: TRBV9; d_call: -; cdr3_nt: TGTGCCAGCAGCGTAGACGGCGCTGGAGGGCCCTACAATGAGCAGTTCTTC; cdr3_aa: CASSVDGAGGPYNEQFF
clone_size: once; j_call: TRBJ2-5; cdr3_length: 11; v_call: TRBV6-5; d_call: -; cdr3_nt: TGTGTCAGCAGTTATGGGGAGACCCAGTACTTC; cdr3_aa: CVSSYGETQYF
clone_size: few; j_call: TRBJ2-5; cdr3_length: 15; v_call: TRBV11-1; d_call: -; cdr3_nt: TGTGCCAGCAGCTTAGAGGCGTACCCACAAGAGACCCAGTACTTC; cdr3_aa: CASSLEAYPQETQYF
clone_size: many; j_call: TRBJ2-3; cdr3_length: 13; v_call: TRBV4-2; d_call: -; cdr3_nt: TGTGCCAGCAGCCAATCACTAAGGGATACGCAGTATTTT; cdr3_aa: CASSQSLRDTQYF
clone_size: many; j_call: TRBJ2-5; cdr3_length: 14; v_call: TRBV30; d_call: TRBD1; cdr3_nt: TGTGCCTGGAGTGGAGGGACAGAACAAGAGACCCAGTACTTC; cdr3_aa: CAWSGGTEQETQYF
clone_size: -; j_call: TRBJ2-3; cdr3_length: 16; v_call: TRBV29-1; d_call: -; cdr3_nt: TGCAGCGTCTCCGGCGGGCCCTTTACTAGCACAGATACGCGGTATTTT; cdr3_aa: CSVSGGPFTSTDTRYF
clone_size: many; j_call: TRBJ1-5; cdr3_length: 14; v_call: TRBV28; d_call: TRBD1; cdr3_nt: TGTGCCAGCAGTTTAGGGACAGGGCATCAGCCCCAGCATTTT; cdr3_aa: CASSLGTGHQPQHF
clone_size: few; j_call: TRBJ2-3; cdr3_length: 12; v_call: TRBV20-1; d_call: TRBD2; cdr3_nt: TGCAGTGTATTGCGGGAGTCGGATACGCAGTATTTT; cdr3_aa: CSVLRESDTQYF
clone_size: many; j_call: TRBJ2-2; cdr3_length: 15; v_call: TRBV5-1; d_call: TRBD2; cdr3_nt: TGCGCCAGCGGCCTACTAGCGGGGGCGTCCGGGGAGCTGTTTTTT; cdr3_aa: CASGLLAGASGELFF
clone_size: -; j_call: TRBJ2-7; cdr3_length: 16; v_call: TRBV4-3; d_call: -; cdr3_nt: TGCGCCAGCAGCCAAGACCGGCAGGGCTTCTTCTACGAGCAGTACTTC; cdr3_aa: CASSQDRQGFFYEQYF
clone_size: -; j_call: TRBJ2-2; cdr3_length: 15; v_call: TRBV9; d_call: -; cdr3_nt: TGTGCCAGCAGCGTAGGCGGACGCGCCGCGGGGGAGCTGTTTTTT; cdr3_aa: CASSVGGRAAGELFF
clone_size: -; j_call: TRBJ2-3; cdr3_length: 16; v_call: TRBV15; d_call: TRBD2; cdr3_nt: TGTGCCACCAGCAGAGGTGCTAGCGGGAGGGGAGATACGCAGTATTTT; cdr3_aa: CATSRGASGRGDTQYF
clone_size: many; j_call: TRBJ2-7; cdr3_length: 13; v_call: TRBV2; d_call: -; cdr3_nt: TGTGCCAGCAGTGAAGGCACGACCTACGAGCAGTACTTC; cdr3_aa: CASSEGTTYEQYF
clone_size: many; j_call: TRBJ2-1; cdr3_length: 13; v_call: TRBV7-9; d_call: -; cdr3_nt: TGTGCCAGCAGCTTAGGGGTTAGCGGTGAGCAGTTCTTC; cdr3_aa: CASSLGVSGEQFF
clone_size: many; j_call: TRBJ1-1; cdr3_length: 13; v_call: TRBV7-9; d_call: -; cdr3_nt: TGTGCCAGCTCCATCCCCGGGGACACTGAAGCTTTCTTT; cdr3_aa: CASSIPGDTEAFF
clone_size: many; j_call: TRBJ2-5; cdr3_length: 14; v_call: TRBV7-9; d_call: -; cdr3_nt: TGTGCCAGCAGCTTACGGGGGCCCGAAGAGACCCAGTACTTC; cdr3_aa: CASSLRGPEETQYF